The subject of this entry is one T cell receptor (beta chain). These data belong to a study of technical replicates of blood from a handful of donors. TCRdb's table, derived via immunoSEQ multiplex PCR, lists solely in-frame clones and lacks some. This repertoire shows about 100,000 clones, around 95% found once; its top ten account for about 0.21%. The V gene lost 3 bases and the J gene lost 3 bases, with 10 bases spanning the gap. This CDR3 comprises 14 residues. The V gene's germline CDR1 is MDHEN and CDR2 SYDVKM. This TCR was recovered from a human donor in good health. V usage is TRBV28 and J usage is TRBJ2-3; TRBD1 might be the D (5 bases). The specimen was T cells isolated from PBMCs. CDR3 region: CASSFRERTDTQYF. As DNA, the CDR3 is TGTGCCAGCAGTTTCAGGGAACGGACAGATACGCAGTATTTT.